This entry features one T cell receptor (beta chain) sequence. Its antigen is not identified. Method: immunoSEQ multiplex PCR; TCRdb's copy keeps in-frame clones and lacks some. The table includes 30,000 to 40,000 clones, roughly 65% detected once. These data come from a study of STAT5B mutations in CD4+ large granular lymphocyte leukemia. Study-wide findings and caveats: 8/27 top patient clones versus 2/35 control clones were TRBV06-family.

Germline assignment: CDR1 SGHTA and CDR2 FQGNSA. Trimming left V 2 bases short and J 1 base short, with 6 bases between. CDR3 size: 14 residues. The origin of this receptor is a human donor in good health. This chain joins TRBV7-2 and TRBJ2-1; D is possibly TRBD2 (6 bases). Sequencing was carried out using CD4+ T cells from blood buffy coats. The CDR3 reads CASSLRGSYNEQFF. The CDR3 DNA reads TGTGCCAGCAGCTTACGGGGGTCCTACAATGAGCAGTTCTTC.